The present T cell receptor (beta chain) was sequenced within a study of shared clonotypes between healthy human individuals. Overall study context: The study enrolled two women and three men aged 18 to 49.

Naive CD8 populations comprised CD45RO-negative cells positively selected for CCR7, excluding terminally differentiated effector memory CD45RA+ cells. Produced via immunoSEQ multiplex PCR; TCRdb's table is partial and in-frame only. The sample has more than 2 million clones; about 94% are singletons. The specimen was naive CD8+ T cells sorted from blood. The TCR sequence derives from a man between 18 and 35 years old in good health.

The DNA of the CDR3 is TGTGCCACGGGGGACACCACAAGCACAGATACGCAGTATTTT. Translated, it gives CATGDTTSTDTQYF. The chain combines TRBV7-8 with TRBJ2-3; D could derive from TRBD1 or TRBD2 (6 bases each). Trimming shortened V by 10 bases and J by 0 bases, and 14 bases separated the two germline ends. The CDR3 loop spans 14 amino acids. In germline, CDR1 is SGHVS, CDR2 FQNEAQ.